This TCR beta chain appears in the sequencing data of a study of blood T cells in healthy people across ages. Study as a whole: Using template switching, researchers captured about one barcoded beta molecule for each two T cells. Study results and caveats: Comparison with aged donors showed that long-lived donors had more naive CD4+ cells and higher diversity. TCR beta diversity tracked closely with naive T cell percentage.

Each individual donor underwent a draw of about 11 milliliters of peripheral blood. This clonotype appeared a few times. Antigen unknown. The germline gives CDR1 SGHTA, CDR2 FQGNSA. This CDR3 contains 14 residues. Between the trimmed V and J ends, which lost 2 bases and 3 bases, there was a span of 9 bases. Alongside a J-beta primer mix, a sample-barcoded 5' primer served in a second PCR lasting about 7 to 11 cycles. TCRdb recomputed calls from the 5' RACE reads with MiXCR, one row per CDR3 protein. This sample carries a few hundred thousand distinct CDR3 sequences, about 49% of them seen once, and the ten largest clones take 50% to 65%.

The sequenced sample consisted of blood. The clonotype originates from a man in his sixties in good health. The chain joins TRBV7-2 to TRBJ2-3; D gene ambiguous. CDR3 loop: CASSLSFRTDTQYF. CDR3 bases: TGTGCCAGCAGCTTATCCTTTAGGACAGATACGCAGTATTTT.